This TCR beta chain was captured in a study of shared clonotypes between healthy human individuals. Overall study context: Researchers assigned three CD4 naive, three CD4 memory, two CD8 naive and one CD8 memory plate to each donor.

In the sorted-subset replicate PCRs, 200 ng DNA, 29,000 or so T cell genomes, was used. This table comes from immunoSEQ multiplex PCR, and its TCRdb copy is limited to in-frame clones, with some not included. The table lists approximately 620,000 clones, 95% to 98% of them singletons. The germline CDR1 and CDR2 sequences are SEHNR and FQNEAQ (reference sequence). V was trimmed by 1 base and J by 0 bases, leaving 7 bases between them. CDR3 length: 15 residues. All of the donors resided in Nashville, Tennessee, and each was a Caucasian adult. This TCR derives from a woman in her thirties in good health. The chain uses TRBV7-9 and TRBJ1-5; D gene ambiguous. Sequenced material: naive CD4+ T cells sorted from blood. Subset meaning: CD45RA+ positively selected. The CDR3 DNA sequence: TGTGCCAGCAGCTTAGGGACTTATAGCAATCAGCCCCAGCATTTT. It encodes CASSLGTYSNQPQHF.